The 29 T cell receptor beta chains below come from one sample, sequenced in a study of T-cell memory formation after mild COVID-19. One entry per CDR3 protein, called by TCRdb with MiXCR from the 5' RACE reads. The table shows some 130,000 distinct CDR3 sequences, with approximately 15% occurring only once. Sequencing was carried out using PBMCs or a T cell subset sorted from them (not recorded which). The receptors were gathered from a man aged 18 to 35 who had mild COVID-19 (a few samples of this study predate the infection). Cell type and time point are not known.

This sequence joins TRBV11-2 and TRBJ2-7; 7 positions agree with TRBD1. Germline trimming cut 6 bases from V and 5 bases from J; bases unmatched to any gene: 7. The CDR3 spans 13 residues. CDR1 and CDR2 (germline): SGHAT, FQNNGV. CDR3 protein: CASRRQGWDEQYF. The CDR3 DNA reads TGTGCCAGCAGGCGACAGGGTTGGGACGAGCAGTACTTC.

In nucleotides, the CDR3 is TGTGCCAGCAGCCAAGAGGCATTGGGACATCCATTAAGGAGCTACACCTTC. Amino acid sequence: CASSQEALGHPLRSYTF. The gene calls are TRBV3-1 and TRBJ1-2, with a possible D match to TRBD1 (6 bases). Trimming stripped 0 bases from V and 9 bases from J, with 23 bases between. The CDR3 runs to 17 residues. Germline assignment: CDR1 LGHDT and CDR2 YNNKEL (reference sequence). The variable domain in full, with the rest retrieved from reference TRBV3-1 and TRBJ1-2, is DTAVSQTPKYLVTQMGNDKSIKCEQNLGHDTMYWYKQDSKKFLKIMFSYNNKELIINETVPNRFSPKSPDKAHLNLHINSLELGDSAVYFCASSQEALGHPLRSYTFGSGTRLTVV.

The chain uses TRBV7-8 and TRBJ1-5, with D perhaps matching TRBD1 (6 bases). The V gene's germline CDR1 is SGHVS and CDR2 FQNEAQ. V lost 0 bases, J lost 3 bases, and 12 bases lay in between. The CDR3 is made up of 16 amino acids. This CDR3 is CASSLAGGFVNQPQHF. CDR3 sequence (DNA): TGTGCCAGCAGCTTAGCTGGGGGCTTCGTCAATCAGCCCCAGCATTTT.

CDR3 nucleotide sequence: TGTGCCAGCAGTTTCCAGGGACTAGCGGGGGCCACAGATACGCAGTATTTT. This codes for CASSFQGLAGATDTQYF. The chain is built from TRBV27 and TRBJ2-3, with 14 bases lining up with TRBD2. Germline-derived CDR1 and CDR2 are MNHEY and SMNVEV (reference sequence). Trimming cost V 3 bases and J 2 bases; bases outside gene matches: 4. The CDR3 is 17 amino acids.

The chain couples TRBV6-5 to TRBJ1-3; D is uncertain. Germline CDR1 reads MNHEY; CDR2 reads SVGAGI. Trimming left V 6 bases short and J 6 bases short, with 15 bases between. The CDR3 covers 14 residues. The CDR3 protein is CASSLSTGPNTIYF. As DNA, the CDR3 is TGTGCCAGCAGCCTCTCGACCGGGCCAAACACCATATATTTT.

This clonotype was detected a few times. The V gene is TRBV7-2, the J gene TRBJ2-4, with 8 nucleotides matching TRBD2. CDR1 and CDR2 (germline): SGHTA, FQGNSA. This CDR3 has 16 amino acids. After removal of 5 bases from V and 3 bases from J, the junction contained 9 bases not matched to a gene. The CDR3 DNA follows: TGTGCCAGCAGCCTCGTAGGGACTAGTGGCAAAAACATTCAGTACTTC. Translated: CASSLVGTSGKNIQYF. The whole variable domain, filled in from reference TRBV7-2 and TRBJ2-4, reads GAGVSQSPSNKVTEKGKDVELRCDPISGHTALYWYRQSLGQGLEFLIYFQGNSAPDKSGLPSDRFSAERTGGSVSTLTIQRTQQEDSAVYLCASSLVGTSGKNIQYFGAGTRLSVL.

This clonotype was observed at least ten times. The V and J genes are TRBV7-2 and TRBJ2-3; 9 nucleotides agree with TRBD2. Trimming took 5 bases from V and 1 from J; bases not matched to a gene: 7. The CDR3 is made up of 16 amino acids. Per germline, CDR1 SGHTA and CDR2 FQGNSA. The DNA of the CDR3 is TGTGCCAGCAGCCTTAGGGAGCGGGGGGGCACAGATACGCAGTATTTT. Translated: CASSLRERGGTDTQYF.

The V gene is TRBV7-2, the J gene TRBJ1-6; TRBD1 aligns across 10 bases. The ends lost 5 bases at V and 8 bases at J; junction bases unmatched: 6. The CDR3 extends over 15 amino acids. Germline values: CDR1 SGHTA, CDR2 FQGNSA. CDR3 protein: CASSQRTGGDSPLHF. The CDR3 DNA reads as TGTGCCAGCAGCCAAAGGACAGGGGGAGATTCACCCCTCCACTTT.

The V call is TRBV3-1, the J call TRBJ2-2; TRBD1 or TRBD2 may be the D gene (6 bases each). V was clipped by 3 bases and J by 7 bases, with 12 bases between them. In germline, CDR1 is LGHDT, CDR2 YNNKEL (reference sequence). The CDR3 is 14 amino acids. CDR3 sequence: CASSQSGAVGELFF. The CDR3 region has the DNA TGTGCCAGCAGCCAGTCGGGGGCGGTCGGGGAGCTGTTTTTT.

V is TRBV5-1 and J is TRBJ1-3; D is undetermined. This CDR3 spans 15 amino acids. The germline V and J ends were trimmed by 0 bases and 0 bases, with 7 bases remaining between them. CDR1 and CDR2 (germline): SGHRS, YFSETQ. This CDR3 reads CASSLDDYSGNTIYF. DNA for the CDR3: TGCGCCAGCAGCTTGGATGACTACTCTGGAAACACCATATATTTT.

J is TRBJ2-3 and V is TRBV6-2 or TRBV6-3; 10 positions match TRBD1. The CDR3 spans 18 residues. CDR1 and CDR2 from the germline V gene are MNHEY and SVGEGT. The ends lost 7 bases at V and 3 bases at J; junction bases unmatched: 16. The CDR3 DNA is TGTGCCAGCACTAGACCGGGACAGGGGACCCAACAAACAGATACGCAGTATTTT. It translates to CASTRPGQGTQQTDTQYF.

Here the CDR3 DNA reads TGCGCCAGCAGCCCCCCAAGGGGATCGGATTTCTTT. It encodes CASSPPRGSDFF. The gene calls are TRBV4-3 and TRBJ1-1; the D gene is possibly TRBD1 (5 bases). The CDR3 spans 12 residues. Trimming removed 4 bases from V and 13 bases from J, with 16 bases in between. Germline CDR1 and CDR2: LGHNA and YSLEER.

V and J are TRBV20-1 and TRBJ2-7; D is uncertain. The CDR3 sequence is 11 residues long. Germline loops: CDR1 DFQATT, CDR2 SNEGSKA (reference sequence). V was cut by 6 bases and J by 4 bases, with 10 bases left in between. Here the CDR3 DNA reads TGCAGTGCAAGGTGGCAATACGAGCAGTACTTC. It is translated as CSARWQYEQYF.

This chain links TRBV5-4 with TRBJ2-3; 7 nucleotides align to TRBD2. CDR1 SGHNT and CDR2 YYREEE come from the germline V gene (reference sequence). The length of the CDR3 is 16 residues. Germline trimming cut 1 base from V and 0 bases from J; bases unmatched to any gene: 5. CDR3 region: CASSLPGGNSTDTQYF. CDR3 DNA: TGTGCCAGCAGCTTGCCCGGGGGGAACAGCACAGATACGCAGTATTTT.

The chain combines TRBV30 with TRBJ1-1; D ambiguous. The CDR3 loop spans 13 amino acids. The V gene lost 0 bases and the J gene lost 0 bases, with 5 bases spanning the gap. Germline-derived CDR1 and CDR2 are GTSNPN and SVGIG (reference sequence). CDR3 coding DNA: TGTGCCTGGAGTGTGGCGATGAACACTGAAGCTTTCTTT. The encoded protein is CAWSVAMNTEAFF.

In nucleotides, the CDR3 is TGCGCCAGCAGCTCAGGGACAATGAACACTGAAGCTTTCTTT. It encodes CASSSGTMNTEAFF. The gene calls are TRBV5-1 and TRBJ1-1; TRBD1 is a possible D gene (6 bases). CDR1 is SGHRS and CDR2 is YFSETQ in the germline V gene. The V end was cut by 3 bases, the J end by 0 bases, with 9 bases between. This CDR3 is built from 14 residues.

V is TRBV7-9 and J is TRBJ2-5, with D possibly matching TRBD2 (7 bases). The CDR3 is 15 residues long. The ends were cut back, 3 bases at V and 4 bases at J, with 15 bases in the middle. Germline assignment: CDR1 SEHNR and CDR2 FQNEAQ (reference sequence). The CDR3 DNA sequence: TGTGCCAGCAGCTTTCCGGGGGGCCAAAGAGAGACCCAGTACTTC. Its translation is CASSFPGGQRETQYF.

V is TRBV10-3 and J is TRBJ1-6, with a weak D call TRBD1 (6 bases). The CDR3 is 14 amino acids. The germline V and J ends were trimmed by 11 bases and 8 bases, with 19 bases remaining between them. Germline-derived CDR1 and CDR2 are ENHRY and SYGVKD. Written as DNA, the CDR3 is TGTGCCGCCAAGCCCACAGGGACTGATTCACCCCTCCACTTT. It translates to CAAKPTGTDSPLHF.

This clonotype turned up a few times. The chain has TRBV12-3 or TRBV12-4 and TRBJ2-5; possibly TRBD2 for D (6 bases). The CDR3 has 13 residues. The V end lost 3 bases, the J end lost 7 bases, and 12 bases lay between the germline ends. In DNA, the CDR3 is TGTGCCAGCAGTTTTTTGGCGGAGGGGACCCAGTACTTC. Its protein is CASSFLAEGTQYF.

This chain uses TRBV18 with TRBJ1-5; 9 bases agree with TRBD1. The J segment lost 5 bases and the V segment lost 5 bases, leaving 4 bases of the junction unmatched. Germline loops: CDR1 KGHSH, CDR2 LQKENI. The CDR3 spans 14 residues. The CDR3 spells CASSEQGADQPQHF. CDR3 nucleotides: TGTGCCAGCTCAGAACAGGGGGCGGATCAGCCCCAGCATTTT.

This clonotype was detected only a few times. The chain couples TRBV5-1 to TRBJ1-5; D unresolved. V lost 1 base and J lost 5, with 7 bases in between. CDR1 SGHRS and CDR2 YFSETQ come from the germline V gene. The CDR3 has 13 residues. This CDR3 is CASSLFPDQPQHF. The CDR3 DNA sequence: TGCGCCAGCAGCTTGTTCCCGGATCAGCCCCAGCATTTT.

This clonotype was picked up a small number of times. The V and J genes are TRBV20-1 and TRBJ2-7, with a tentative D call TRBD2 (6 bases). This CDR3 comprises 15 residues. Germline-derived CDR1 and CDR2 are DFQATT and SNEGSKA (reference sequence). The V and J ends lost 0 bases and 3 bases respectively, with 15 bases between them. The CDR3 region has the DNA TGCAGTGCTAGAGATCGGGACCGGGGAGGCTACGAGCAGTACGTC. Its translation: CSARDRDRGGYEQYV.

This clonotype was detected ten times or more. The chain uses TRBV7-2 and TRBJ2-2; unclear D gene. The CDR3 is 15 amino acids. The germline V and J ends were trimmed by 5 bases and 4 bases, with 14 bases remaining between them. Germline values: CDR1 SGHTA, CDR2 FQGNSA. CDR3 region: CASSRHGQFTGELFF. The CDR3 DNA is TGTGCCAGCAGCCGCCATGGGCAGTTCACCGGGGAGCTGTTTTTT.

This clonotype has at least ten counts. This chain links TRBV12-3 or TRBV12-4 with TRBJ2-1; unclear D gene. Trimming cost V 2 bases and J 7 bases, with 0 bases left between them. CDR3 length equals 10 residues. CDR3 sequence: CASSLNEQFF. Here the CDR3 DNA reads TGTGCCAGCAGTTTAAATGAGCAGTTCTTC.

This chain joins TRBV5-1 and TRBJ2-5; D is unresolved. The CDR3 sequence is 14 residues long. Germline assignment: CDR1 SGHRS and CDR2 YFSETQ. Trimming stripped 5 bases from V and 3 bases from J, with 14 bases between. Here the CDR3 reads CASSGDSPKETQYF. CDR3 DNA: TGCGCCAGCAGTGGTGATTCACCCAAAGAGACCCAGTACTTC.

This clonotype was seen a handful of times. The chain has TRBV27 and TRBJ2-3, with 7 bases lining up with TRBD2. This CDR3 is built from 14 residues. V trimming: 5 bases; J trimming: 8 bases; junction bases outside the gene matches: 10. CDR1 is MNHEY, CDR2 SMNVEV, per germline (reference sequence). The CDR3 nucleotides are TGTGCCAGCAGTCAGCGGGACCCCGTAGGTACGCAGTATTTT. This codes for CASSQRDPVGTQYF.

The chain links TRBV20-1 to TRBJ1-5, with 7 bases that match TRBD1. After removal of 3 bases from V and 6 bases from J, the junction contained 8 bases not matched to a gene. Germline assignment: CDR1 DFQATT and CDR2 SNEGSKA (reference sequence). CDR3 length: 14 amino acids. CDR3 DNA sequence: TGCAGTGCTAGGCCGGACAGGAGGAGTCAGCCCCAGCATTTT. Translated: CSARPDRRSQPQHF.

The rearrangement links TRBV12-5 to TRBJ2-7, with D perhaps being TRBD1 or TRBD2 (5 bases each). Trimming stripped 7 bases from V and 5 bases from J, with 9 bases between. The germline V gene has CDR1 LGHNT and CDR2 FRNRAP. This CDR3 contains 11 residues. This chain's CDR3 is CASVRGHEQYV. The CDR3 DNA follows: TGTGCTAGTGTGAGGGGCCACGAGCAGTACGTC.

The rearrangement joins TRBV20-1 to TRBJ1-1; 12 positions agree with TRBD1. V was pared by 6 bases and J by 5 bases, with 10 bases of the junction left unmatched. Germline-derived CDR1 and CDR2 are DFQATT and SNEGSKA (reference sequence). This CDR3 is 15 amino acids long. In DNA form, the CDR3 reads TGCAGTGCCAACCGCCGGGACAGGGGGCAAACTGAAGCTTTCTTT. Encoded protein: CSANRRDRGQTEAFF.